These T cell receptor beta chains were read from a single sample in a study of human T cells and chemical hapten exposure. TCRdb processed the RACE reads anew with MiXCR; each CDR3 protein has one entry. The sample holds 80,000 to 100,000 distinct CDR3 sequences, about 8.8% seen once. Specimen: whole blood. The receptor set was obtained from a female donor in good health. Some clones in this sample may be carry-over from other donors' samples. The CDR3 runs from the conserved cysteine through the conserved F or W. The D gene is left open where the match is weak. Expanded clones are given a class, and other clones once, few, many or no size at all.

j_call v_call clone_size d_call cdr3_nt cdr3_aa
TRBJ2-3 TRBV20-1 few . TGCAGTGCTACAGGGGACTTCACAGATACGCAGTATTTT CSATGDFTDTQYF
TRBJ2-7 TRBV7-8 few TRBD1 TGTGCCAGCAGCACGGCCGGGACAGGGACCTACGAGCAGTACTTC CASSTAGTGTYEQYF
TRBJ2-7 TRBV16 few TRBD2 TGTGCCAGCATGACTAGCGGGAGTTACGAGCAGTACTTC CASMTSGSYEQYF
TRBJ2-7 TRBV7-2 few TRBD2 TGTGCCAGCGGCGGACTAGCGGGAGGCTACGAGCAGTACTTC CASGGLAGGYEQYF
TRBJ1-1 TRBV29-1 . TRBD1 TGCAGCGTAGGACAGGGTGTTGAAGCTTTCTTT CSVGQGVEAFF
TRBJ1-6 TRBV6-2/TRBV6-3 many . TGTGCCAGCAGTTACTCCGAGGGTGAGGGATCACCCCTCCACTTT CASSYSEGEGSPLHF
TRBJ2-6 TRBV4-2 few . TGTGCCAGCAGCCAAGAGGTGTATAGGGCTGGGGCCAACGTCCTGACTTTC CASSQEVYRAGANVLTF
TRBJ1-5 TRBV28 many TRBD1 TGTGCCAGCAGTCCCCATAAGACAGGGGGAGGACAGCCCCAGCATTTT CASSPHKTGGGQPQHF
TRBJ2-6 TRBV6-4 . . TGTGCCAGCAGTGCCCTTTCTAGCCTATCATCTGGGGCCAACGTCCTGACTTTC CASSALSSLSSGANVLTF
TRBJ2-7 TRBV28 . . TGTGCCAGCAGTTTAGGTGGGCGGGAGCAGTACTTC CASSLGGREQYF
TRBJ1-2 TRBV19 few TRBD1 TGTGCCAGTAGTATCACAGGGGGACCTTCTAACTATGGCTACACCTTC CASSITGGPSNYGYTF
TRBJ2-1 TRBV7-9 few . TGTGCCAGCAGCTCCGCAGCAGGTCATGAGCAGTTCTTC CASSSAAGHEQFF